A selection of T cell receptor beta chains follows, all from one sample in a study of OX40 agonist ivuxolimab in advanced cancers. The data were produced by immunoSEQ multiplex PCR, yet TCRdb's version contains in-frame clones alone and is incomplete. The profile shows over 65,000 clones, 70% to 90% of them singletons. The input for sequencing was CD4+ or CD8+ T cells sorted from blood, taken in a trial of the OX40 agonist ivuxolimab. The receptor set was obtained from an adult with an advanced solid tumor such as melanoma, head and neck, liver or kidney cancer. The CDR3 runs from the conserved cysteine through the conserved F or W. Fields, in order: J gene, clone size, V gene, D gene, CDR3 DNA, CDR3 protein. D genes are given only for firm matches. A row's size may be missing; if present it is once, few, many or a size class.

>TRBJ2-4|.|TRBV27|.
TGTGCCAGCAGGCGACAGGTCGATGCCAAAAACATTCAGTACTTC
CASRRQVDAKNIQYF
>TRBJ2-7|.|TRBV6-6|.
TGTGCCAGCAGTTACCAGGGTATCGGCGAGCAGTACTTC
CASSYQGIGEQYF
>TRBJ1-2|.|TRBV20-1|.
TGCAGTGCTGAGTATTTGGATGGCTACACCTTC
CSAEYLDGYTF
>TRBJ2-2|.|TRBV7-2|TRBD2
TGTGCCAGCAGCTTCACGGGAGGGCCGGACACCGGGGAGCTGTTTTTT
CASSFTGGPDTGELFF
>TRBJ2-1|.|TRBV9|TRBD2
TGTGCCAGCAGCGTGTCTAGCGGGAGCCCCAATGAGCAGTTCTTC
CASSVSSGSPNEQFF
>TRBJ2-3|.|TRBV10-3|TRBD2
TGTGCCATCAGTGAGTCAGGGCGGGAGGTAAATACGCAGTATTTT
CAISESGREVNTQYF
>TRBJ2-7|few|TRBV4-1|.
TGCGCCAGCAGCCAAGGCCTCTGGACGACGTTTTACGAGCAGTACTTC
CASSQGLWTTFYEQYF
>TRBJ1-5|.|TRBV27|.
TGTGCCAGCTTTACAAAGGGCCCCAATCAGCCCCAGCATTTT
CASFTKGPNQPQHF
>TRBJ1-1|few|TRBV20-1|.
TGCAGTGCTAGCACAGGAGAAGCTTTCTTT
CSASTGEAFF
>TRBJ2-1|.|TRBV4-3|.
TGCGCCAGCAGCCAAGATTCCCGGTGGGCCGAGCAGTTCTTC
CASSQDSRWAEQFF
>TRBJ2-7|few|TRBV5-1|.
TGCGCCAGCAAAGACAGCTACGAGCAGTACTTC
CASKDSYEQYF
>TRBJ2-3|.|TRBV7-9|.
TGTGCCAGCAGCTTGCGGGGAGGCACAGATACGCAGTATTTT
CASSLRGGTDTQYF
>TRBJ2-1|.|TRBV5-1|TRBD2
TGCGCCAGCAGCGAGAGGACTAGCGGGAGTTCTGATGAGCAGTTCTTC
CASSERTSGSSDEQFF
>TRBJ2-2|.|TRBV2|.
TGTGCCAGCAAACCAAATAACCAGAACACCGGGGAGCTGTTTTTT
CASKPNNQNTGELFF
>TRBJ2-7|.|TRBV6-1|.
TGTGCCAGCAGTGAGTTCAGCTCCTACGAGCAGTACTTC
CASSEFSSYEQYF
>TRBJ1-1|.|TRBV5-1|.
TGCGCCAGCAGCCCGGATCTATCCACACAGGCCCGTGAAGCTTTCTTT
CASSPDLSTQAREAFF
>TRBJ2-3|.|TRBV5-1|.
TGCGCCAGCAGCTCGGGGGCAACTAGCACAGATACGCAGTATTTT
CASSSGATSTDTQYF
>TRBJ1-1|once|TRBV29-1|.
TGCAGCGTGGGGGGCCTCGTGAACACTGAAGCTTTCTTT
CSVGGLVNTEAFF
>TRBJ1-3|.|TRBV18|.
TGTGCCAGCTCACCAGGACCGGAGGACACCATATATTTT
CASSPGPEDTIYF
>TRBJ2-5|few|TRBV5-6|.
TGTGCCAGCAGACTGCAGGGACGAGAGACCCAGTACTTC
CASRLQGRETQYF
>TRBJ2-1|.|TRBV7-3|.
TGTGCCAGCAGCTCCGGCCACTACAATGAGCAGTTCTTC
CASSSGHYNEQFF
>TRBJ2-7|.|TRBV7-9|TRBD1
TGTGCCTCCTCGGACAGGGCTTCATACGAGCAGTACTTC
CASSDRASYEQYF
>TRBJ2-3|.|TRBV19|TRBD2
TGTGCCAGTAGTATTTTCGGGAGGGGCACAGATACGCAGTATTTT
CASSIFGRGTDTQYF
>TRBJ1-1|.|TRBV7-2|TRBD1
TGTGCCAGCAGTTTGACAGGGGGAGACACTGAAGCTTTCTTT
CASSLTGGDTEAFF
>TRBJ1-4|.|TRBV7-9|.
TGTGCCAGCAGCACCCGGGGGGGAAGTGCAACTAATGAAAAACTGTTTTTT
CASSTRGGSATNEKLFF
>TRBJ2-1|.|TRBV5-1|TRBD2
TGCGCCAGCAGCTCCGGGACTAGTGGAATCAATGAGCAGTTCTTC
CASSSGTSGINEQFF
>TRBJ2-7|.|TRBV28|.
TGTGCCAGCACCTCTGGGGGGCTCTCCTACGAGCAGTACTTC
CASTSGGLSYEQYF
>TRBJ2-2|.|TRBV9|TRBD1
TGTGCCAGCAGCGTAGGACAGGGGGTGAGCAGGGAGCTGTTTTTT
CASSVGQGVSRELFF
>TRBJ2-5|.|TRBV5-4|TRBD1
TGTGCCAGCAGCTTGGCCGGGACAGCAGGGGGCGGCCAAGAGACCCAGTACTTC
CASSLAGTAGGGQETQYF
>TRBJ1-2|.|TRBV29-1|TRBD1
TGCAGCGTTGAGGGCTTGAAACAGGGGGGGCGGAACTATGGCTACACCTTC
CSVEGLKQGGRNYGYTF
>TRBJ2-5|once|TRBV5-4|.
TGTGCCAGCAGCTTGGGACTGCCCCAAGAGACCCAGTACTTC
CASSLGLPQETQYF
>TRBJ1-1|.|TRBV19|.
TGTGCCAGTAGTATTCGAGGTCACCGAGCTTTCTTT
CASSIRGHRAFF
>TRBJ2-1|.|TRBV25-1|.
TGTGCCAGCAGTGACCACAGAAATACCTACAATGAGCAGTTCTTC
CASSDHRNTYNEQFF
>TRBJ2-7|.|TRBV19|TRBD2
TGTGCCAGTAGACCCGCGGGAGGGCCCTACGAGCAGTACTTC
CASRPAGGPYEQYF
>TRBJ2-1|.|TRBV5-4|TRBD2
TGTGCCAGCAGCTTGGACGCGGGACTAGCGTCCCCCTACAATGAGCAGTTCTTC
CASSLDAGLASPYNEQFF
>TRBJ1-2|.|TRBV7-9|.
TGTGCCAGCAGCTTAGATAAGGGAATCGGCGGCTACACCTTC
CASSLDKGIGGYTF
>TRBJ2-1|.|TRBV15|TRBD2
TGTGCCACCAGCAGTGGGACTAGCGGGAGGTTTTACAATGAGCAGTTCTTC
CATSSGTSGRFYNEQFF
>TRBJ1-5|.|TRBV21-1|.
TGTGCCAGCAGCAAAGTCCCAGGGGGAGATCAGCCCCAGCATTTT
CASSKVPGGDQPQHF
>TRBJ1-1|.|TRBV27|.
TGTGCCAGCAGTTATCGGGACATGAACACTGAAGCTTTCTTT
CASSYRDMNTEAFF
>TRBJ1-1|few|TRBV6-6|.
TGTGCCAGCAGGGGAATGGTCGCTGAAGCTTTCTTT
CASRGMVAEAFF
>TRBJ2-7|.|TRBV28|.
TGTGCCAGCAGTCCGGGACAAACGTACGAGCAGTACTTC
CASSPGQTYEQYF
>TRBJ2-3|.|TRBV11-3|.
TGTGCCAGCAGCTTAGTTTCTAGCACAGATACGCAGTATTTT
CASSLVSSTDTQYF
>TRBJ1-5|.|TRBV28|.
TGTGCCAGCAGTTTTGGATGGAATCAGCCCCAGCATTTT
CASSFGWNQPQHF
>TRBJ2-5|.|TRBV10-2|TRBD2
TGCGCCACATCACCCCCGGCTAGTGGTTGGCCGGGGGGCCAAGAGACCCAGTACTTC
CATSPPASGWPGGQETQYF
>TRBJ1-1|.|TRBV5-4|.
TGTGCCAGCAGCTTGGAAACCTGGACTGAAGCTTTCTTT
CASSLETWTEAFF
>TRBJ1-4|.|TRBV5-1|.
TGCGCCAGCAGCTTGTACAGCCCCGGTACTAATGAAAAACTGTTTTTT
CASSLYSPGTNEKLFF
>TRBJ2-7|.|TRBV6-5|TRBD1
TGTGCCAGCAGTCAAGACAGGGATGTCCCCTACGAGCAGTACTTC
CASSQDRDVPYEQYF
>TRBJ2-7|.|TRBV6-5|TRBD2
TGTGCCAGCAGTGGGGGAGGGTCGGGCTCCTACGAGCAGTACTTC
CASSGGGSGSYEQYF
>TRBJ2-5|.|TRBV6-5|TRBD2
TGTGCCAGCAGTTACTCGACTAGCGGGAGCGGGGAGACCCAGTACTTC
CASSYSTSGSGETQYF
>TRBJ2-1|.|TRBV2|TRBD2
TGTGCCAGCAGGCGCACTAGCGGGAGCTCCTACAATGAGCAGTTCTTC
CASRRTSGSSYNEQFF
>TRBJ2-7|.|TRBV10-3|TRBD1
TGTGCCATCAGCTCGACAGGGGGCAAGTACGAGCAGTACTTC
CAISSTGGKYEQYF
>TRBJ2-3|.|TRBV7-3|TRBD2
TGTGCCAGCAGCCAACTAGCGGGAGCGGGCACAGATACGCAGTATTTT
CASSQLAGAGTDTQYF
>TRBJ2-7|.|TRBV6-5|.
TGTGCCAGCAAGACCACCTTCGGGGCCTACGAGCAGTACTTC
CASKTTFGAYEQYF
>TRBJ2-4|.|TRBV5-1|TRBD2
TGCGCCAGCAGCTCGGGGGGAAGCTGGTTTGAGAAATATCTAGCCAAAAACATTCAGTACTTC
CASSSGGSWFEKYLAKNIQYF
>TRBJ2-5|.|TRBV7-2|.
TGTGCCAGCAGCTTAGGGTCCGGGGAGACCCAGTACTTC
CASSLGSGETQYF